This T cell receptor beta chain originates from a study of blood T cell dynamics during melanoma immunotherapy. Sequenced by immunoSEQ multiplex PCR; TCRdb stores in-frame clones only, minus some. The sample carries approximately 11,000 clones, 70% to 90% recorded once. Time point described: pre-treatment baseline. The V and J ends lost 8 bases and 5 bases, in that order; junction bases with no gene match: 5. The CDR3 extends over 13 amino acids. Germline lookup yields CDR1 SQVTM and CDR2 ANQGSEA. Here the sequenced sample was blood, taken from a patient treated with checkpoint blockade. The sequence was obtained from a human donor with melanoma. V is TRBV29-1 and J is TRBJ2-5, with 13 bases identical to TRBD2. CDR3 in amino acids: CSRGLAGVETQYF. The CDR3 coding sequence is TGCAGCCGCGGACTAGCGGGGGTGGAGACCCAGTACTTC. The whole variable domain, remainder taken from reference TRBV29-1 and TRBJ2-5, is SAVISQKPSRDICQRGTSLTIQCQVDSQVTMMFWYRQQPGQSLTLIATANQGSEATYESGFVIDKFPISRPNLTFSTLTVSNMSPEDSSIYLCSRGLAGVETQYFGPGTRLLVL.